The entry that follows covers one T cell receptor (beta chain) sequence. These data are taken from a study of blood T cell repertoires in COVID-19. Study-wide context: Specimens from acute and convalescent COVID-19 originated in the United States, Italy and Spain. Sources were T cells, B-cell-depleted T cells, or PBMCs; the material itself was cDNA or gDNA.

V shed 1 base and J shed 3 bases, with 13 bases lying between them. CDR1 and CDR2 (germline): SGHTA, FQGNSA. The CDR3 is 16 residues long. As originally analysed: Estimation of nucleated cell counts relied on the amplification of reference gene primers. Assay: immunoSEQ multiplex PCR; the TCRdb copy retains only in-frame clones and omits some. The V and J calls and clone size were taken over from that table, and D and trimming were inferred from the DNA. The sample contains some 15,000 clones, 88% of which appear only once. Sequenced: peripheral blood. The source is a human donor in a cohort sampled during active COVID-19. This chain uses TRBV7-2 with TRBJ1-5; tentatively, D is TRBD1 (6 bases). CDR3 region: CASSLDVSGDNQPQHF. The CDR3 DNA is TGTGCCAGCAGCTTAGACGTTTCAGGGGACAATCAGCCCCAGCATTTT. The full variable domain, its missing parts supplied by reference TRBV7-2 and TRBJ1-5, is GAGVSQSPSNKVTEKGKDVELRCDPISGHTALYWYRQSLGQGLEFLIYFQGNSAPDKSGLPSDRFSAERTGGSVSTLTIQRTQQEDSAVYLCASSLDVSGDNQPQHFGDGTRLSIL.